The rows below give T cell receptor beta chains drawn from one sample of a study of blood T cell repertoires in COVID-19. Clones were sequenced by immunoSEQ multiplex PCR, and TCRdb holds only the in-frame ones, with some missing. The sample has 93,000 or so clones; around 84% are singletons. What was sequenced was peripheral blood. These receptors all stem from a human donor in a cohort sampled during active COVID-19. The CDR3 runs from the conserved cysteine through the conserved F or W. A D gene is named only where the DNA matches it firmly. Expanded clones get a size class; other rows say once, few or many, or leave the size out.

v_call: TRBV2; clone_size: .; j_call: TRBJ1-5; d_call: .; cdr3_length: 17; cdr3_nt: TGTGCCAGCAGTCTTTGGGTAGGGGATAATAGCAATCAGCCCCAGCATTTT; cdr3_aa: CASSLWVGDNSNQPQHF
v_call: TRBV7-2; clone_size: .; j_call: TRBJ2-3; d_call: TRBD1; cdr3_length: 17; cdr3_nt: TGTGCCAGCAGCTTGGTTCCAGGGGGCGCCGGCACAGATACGCAGTATTTT; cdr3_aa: CASSLVPGGAGTDTQYF
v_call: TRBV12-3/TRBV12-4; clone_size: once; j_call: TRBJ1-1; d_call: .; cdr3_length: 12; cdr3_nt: TGTGCCAGCAGTCTTGAGGGGGGGGCGGACTTCTTT; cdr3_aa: CASSLEGGADFF
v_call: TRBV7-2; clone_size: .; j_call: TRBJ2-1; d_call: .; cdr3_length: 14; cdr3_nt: TGTGCCAGCAGCCCGGGACTTTCAAACCGGGAGCAGTTCTTC; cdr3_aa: CASSPGLSNREQFF
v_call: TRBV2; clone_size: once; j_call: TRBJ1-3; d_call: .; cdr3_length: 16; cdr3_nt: TGTGCCAGCAGGACGCCAGAGGGGGAATCTGGAAACACCATATATTTT; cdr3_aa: CASRTPEGESGNTIYF
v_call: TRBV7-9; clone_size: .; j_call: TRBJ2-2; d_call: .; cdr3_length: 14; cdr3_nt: TGTGCCAGCAGCTTAGGCTCTCGGGGAGGGGAGCTGTTTTTT; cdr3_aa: CASSLGSRGGELFF
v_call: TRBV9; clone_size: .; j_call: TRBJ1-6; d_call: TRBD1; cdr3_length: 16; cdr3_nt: TGTGCCAGCAGCGTGAGGGGACAGGGGGCCGACTCACCCCTCCACTTT; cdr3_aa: CASSVRGQGADSPLHF
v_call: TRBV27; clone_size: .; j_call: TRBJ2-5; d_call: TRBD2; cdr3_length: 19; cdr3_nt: TGTGCCAGCAGTTACAGCAGGACTAGCGGGGGGGCCCGGCAAGAGACCCAGTACTTC; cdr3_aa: CASSYSRTSGGARQETQYF
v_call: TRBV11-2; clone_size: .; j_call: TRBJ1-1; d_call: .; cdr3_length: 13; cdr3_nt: TGTGCCAGCAGCTTAGCTAGGGGAACTGAAGCTTTCTTT; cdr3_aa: CASSLARGTEAFF
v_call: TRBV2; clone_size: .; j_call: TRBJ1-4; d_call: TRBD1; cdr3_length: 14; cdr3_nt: TGTGCCAGCATTTCGGGACAGCTTAATGAAAAACTGTTTTTT; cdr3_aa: CASISGQLNEKLFF
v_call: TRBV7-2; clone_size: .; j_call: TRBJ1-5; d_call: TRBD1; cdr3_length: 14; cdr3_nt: TGTGCCAGCAGCCCGGACAGGGCGGCTCAGCCCCAGCATTTT; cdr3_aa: CASSPDRAAQPQHF
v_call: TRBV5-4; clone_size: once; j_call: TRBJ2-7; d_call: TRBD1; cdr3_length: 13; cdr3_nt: TGTGCCAGCAGCCCGACAGGGGGCTACGAGCAGTACTTC; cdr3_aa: CASSPTGGYEQYF
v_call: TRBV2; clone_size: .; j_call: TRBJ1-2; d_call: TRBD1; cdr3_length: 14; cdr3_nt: TGTGCCAGCAGTTTACTACAGGGGAATAATGGCTACACCTTC; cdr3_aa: CASSLLQGNNGYTF
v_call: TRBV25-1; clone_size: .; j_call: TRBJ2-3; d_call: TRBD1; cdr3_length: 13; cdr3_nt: TGTGCCACCGGAACCACAGGGGTAGCTACGCAGTATTTT; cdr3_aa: CATGTTGVATQYF
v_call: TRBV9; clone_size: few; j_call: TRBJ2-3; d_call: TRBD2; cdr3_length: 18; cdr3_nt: TGTGCCAGCAGCGGGGGGTTAGGACTAGCGTCTAGCACAGATACGCAGTATTTT; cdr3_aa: CASSGGLGLASSTDTQYF
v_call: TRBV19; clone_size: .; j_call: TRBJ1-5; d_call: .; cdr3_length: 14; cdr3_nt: TGTGCCAGTAGCCGGGGGGGGAGCGGGCAGCCCCAGCATTTT; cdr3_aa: CASSRGGSGQPQHF
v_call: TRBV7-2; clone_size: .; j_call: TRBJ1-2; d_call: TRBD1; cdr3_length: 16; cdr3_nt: TGTGCCAGCAGCCCCACCCTGGACAGGGGAAGTGGGGGCTACACCTTC; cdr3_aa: CASSPTLDRGSGGYTF
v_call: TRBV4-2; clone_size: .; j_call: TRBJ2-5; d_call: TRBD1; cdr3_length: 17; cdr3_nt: TGTGCCAGCAGCCAAGAGGGGAGGACAGGGGTCGGAGAGACCCAGTACTTC; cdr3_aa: CASSQEGRTGVGETQYF
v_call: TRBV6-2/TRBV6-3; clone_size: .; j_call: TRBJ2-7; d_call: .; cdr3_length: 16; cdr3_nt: TGTGCCAGCAGTTACTCGTTCACGGTAGGGGACTACGAGCAGTACTTC; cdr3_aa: CASSYSFTVGDYEQYF
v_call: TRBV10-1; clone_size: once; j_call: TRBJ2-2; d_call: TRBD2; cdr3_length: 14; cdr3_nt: TGCGCCAGCAGTGATATCGGGGGGGCCGGGGAGCTGTTTTTT; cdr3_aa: CASSDIGGAGELFF
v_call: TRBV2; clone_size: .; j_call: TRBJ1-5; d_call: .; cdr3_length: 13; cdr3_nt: TGTGCCAGCACGCGGTCCGCGAATCAGCCCCAGCATTTT; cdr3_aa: CASTRSANQPQHF
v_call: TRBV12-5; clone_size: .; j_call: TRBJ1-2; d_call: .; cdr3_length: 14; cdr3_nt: TGTGCTAGTGGTTTGGTGTATGGGGCAGATGGCTACACCTTC; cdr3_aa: CASGLVYGADGYTF
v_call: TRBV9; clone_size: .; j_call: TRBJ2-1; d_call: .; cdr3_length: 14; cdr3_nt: TGTGCCAGCAGCGTAGCCGCACAGGGAAATGAGCAGTTCTTC; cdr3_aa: CASSVAAQGNEQFF
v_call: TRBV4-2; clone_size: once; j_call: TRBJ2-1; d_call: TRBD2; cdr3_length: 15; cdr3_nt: TGTGCCAGCAGCCTGGGCAGCGGGGGGAGGAATGAGCAGTTCTTC; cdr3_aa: CASSLGSGGRNEQFF
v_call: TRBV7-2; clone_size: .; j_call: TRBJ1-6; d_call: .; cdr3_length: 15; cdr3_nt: TGTGCCAGCAGCCTCCGACAGGACCATAATTCACCCCTCCACTTT; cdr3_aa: CASSLRQDHNSPLHF
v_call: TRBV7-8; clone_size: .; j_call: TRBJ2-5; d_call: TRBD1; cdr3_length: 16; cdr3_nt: TGTGCCAGCAGCTCGACAGGGAGATTCGGTAAAGAGACCCAGTACTTC; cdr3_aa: CASSSTGRFGKETQYF
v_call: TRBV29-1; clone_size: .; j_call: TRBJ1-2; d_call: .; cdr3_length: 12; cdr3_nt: TGCAGCGCCGGGGGGGGCGGCTATGGCTACACCTTC; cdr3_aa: CSAGGGGYGYTF
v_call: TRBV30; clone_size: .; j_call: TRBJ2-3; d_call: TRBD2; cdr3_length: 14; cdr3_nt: TGTGCCTGGAGTGTACGGGGGGGCACAGATACGCAGTATTTT; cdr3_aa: CAWSVRGGTDTQYF